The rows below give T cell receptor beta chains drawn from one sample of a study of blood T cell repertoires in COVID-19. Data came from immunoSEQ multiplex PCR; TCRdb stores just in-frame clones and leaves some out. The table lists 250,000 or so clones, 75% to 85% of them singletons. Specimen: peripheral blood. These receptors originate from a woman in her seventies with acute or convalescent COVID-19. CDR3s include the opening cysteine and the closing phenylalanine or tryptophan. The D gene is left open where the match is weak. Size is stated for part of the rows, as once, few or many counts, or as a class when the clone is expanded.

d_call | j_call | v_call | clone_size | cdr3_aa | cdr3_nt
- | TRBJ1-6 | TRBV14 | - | CASSQSRGVRSPLHF | TGTGCCAGCAGCCAAAGTCGGGGAGTAAGATCACCCCTCCACTTT
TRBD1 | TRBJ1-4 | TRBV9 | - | CASSLTGTGGFLATNEKLFF | TGTGCCAGCAGCTTGACCGGGACAGGGGGCTTTTTGGCAACTAATGAAAAACTGTTTTTT
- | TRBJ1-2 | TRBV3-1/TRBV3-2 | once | CASSQVYGAGYGYTF | TGTGCCAGCAGCCAAGTATATGGGGCTGGCTATGGCTACACCTTC
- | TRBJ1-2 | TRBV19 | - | CASSIQGSYGYTF | TGTGCCAGTAGTATACAGGGGTCCTATGGCTACACCTTC
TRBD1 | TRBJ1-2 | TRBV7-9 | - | CASSLSGTDLSNGYTF | TGTGCCAGCAGCTTGAGTGGGACAGACCTAAGCAATGGCTACACCTTC
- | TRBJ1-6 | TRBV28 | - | CASKSGYNSPLHF | TGTGCCAGCAAATCGGGATATAATTCACCCCTCCACTTT
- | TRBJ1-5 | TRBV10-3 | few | CAISETEANQPQHF | TGTGCCATCAGTGAGACGGAGGCGAATCAGCCCCAGCATTTT
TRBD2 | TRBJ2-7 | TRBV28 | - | CASSLSGGSYEQYF | TGTGCCAGCAGTTTATCGGGGGGCTCCTACGAGCAGTACTTC
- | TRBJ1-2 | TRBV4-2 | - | CASSPGQYGYTF | TGTGCCAGCAGCCCTGGGCAGTATGGCTACACCTTC
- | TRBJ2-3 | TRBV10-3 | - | CAITQTTFTDTQYF | TGTGCCATCACGCAGACAACCTTCACAGATACGCAGTATTTT
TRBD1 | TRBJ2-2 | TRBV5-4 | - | CASSWDSGRGELFF | TGTGCCAGCAGCTGGGACAGTGGACGTGGGGAGCTGTTTTTT
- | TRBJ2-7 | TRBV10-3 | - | CATRTEDYEQYF | TGTGCCACCCGGACAGAGGACTACGAGCAGTACTTC
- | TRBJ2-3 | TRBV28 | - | CASRGIGQLSTDTQYF | TGTGCCAGCAGAGGGATCGGACAGTTGAGCACAGATACGCAGTATTTT
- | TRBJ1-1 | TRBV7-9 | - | CASSLDQGQTNTEAFF | TGTGCCAGCAGCTTAGATCAGGGACAAACGAACACTGAAGCTTTCTTT
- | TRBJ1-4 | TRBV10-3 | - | CACRGGTTTNEKLFF | TGTGCCTGCCGAGGCGGTACCACAACTAATGAAAAACTGTTTTTT
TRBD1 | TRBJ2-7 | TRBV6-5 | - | CASGAVGQTPYEQYF | TGTGCCAGCGGAGCTGTGGGACAGACCCCCTACGAGCAGTACTTC
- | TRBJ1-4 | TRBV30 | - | CAWSSSYNEKLFF | TGTGCCTGGAGTTCGAGTTATAATGAAAAACTGTTTTTT
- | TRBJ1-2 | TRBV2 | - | CASTEQGLGYGYTF | TGTGCCAGCACCGAGCAGGGGTTAGGCTATGGCTACACCTTC
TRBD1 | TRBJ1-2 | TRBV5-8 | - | CASSWAGTEGGYTF | TGTGCCAGCAGCTGGGCCGGGACAGAGGGTGGCTACACCTTC
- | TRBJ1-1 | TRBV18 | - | CASSDTPNTEAFF | TGTGCCAGCTCAGACACACCGAACACTGAAGCTTTCTTT
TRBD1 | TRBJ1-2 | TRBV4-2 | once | CASSQETGNYGYTF | TGTGCCAGCAGCCAAGAGACAGGGAACTATGGCTACACCTTC
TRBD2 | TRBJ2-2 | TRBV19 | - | CAGGGANTGELFF | TGTGCCGGCGGGGGGGCGAACACCGGGGAGCTGTTTTTT
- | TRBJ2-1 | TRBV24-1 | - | CATSDDGGKQFF | TGTGCCACCAGTGACGATGGGGGGAAGCAGTTCTTC
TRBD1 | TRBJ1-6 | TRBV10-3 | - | CAISFGTGNSPLHF | TGTGCCATCAGCTTCGGGACAGGGAATTCACCCCTCCACTTT
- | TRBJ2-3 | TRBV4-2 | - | CASSQDQLTDTQYF | TGTGCCAGCAGCCAAGATCAGTTGACAGATACGCAGTATTTT
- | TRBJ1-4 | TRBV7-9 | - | CASSSGGEGNEKLFF | TGTGCCAGCAGCTCGGGGGGCGAGGGTAATGAAAAACTGTTTTTT
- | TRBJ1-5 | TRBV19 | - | CASSIRDPGDQPQHF | TGTGCCAGTAGTATAAGGGACCCAGGGGATCAGCCCCAGCATTTT
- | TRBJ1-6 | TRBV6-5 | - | CASSFSLDRGGSPLHF | TGTGCCAGCAGTTTTTCGCTTGACAGAGGGGGTTCACCCCTCCACTTT
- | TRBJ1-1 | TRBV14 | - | CASSLAGWNTEAFF | TGTGCCAGCAGTCTCGCAGGGTGGAACACTGAAGCTTTCTTT
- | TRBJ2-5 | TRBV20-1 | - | CSVRFGETQYF | TGCAGTGTGCGGTTTGGAGAGACCCAGTACTTC
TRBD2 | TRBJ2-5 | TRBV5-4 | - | CASSLGTSGGTQYF | TGTGCCAGCAGCTTGGGGACTAGCGGTGGGACCCAGTACTTC
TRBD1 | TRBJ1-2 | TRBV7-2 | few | CASSPDRGTNYGYTF | TGTGCCAGCAGTCCAGACAGGGGAACAAACTATGGCTACACCTTC
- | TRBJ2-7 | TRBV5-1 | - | CATQILPGSSYEQYF | TGCGCCACCCAAATCCTACCCGGGAGCTCCTACGAGCAGTACTTC
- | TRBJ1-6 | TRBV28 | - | CASSLGGGRSPLHF | TGTGCCAGCAGTTTAGGGGGCGGGAGATCACCCCTCCACTTT
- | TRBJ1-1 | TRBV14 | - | CASSLLQGRNTEAFF | TGTGCCAGCAGCTTACTACAGGGTAGGAACACTGAAGCTTTCTTT
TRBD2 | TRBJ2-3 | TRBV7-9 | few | CASSLIRLAGSTDTQYF | TGTGCCAGCAGCTTAATTAGGCTAGCGGGTAGCACAGATACGCAGTATTTT
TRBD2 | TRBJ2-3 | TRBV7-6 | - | CASSLYLALDGGANF | TGTGCCAGCAGCTTATATCTAGCGTTGGACGGGGGGGCCAATTTT
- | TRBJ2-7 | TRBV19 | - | CASSMYHRNYEQYF | TGTGCCAGTAGTATGTATCACAGAAACTACGAGCAGTACTTC
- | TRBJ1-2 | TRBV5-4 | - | CASSAQLNYGYTF | TGTGCCAGCAGCGCACAGCTGAACTATGGCTACACCTTC
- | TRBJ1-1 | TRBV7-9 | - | CASSQGRDTLVIAEAFF | TGTGCCAGCAGCCAAGGCCGGGACACACTTGTGATCGCTGAAGCTTTCTTT
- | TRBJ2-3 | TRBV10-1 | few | CASSGTRGAKLQGQYF | TGCGCCAGCAGTGGAACCCGGGGGGCGAAGCTACAAGGGCAGTATTTT
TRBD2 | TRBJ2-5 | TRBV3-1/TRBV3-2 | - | CASSLNPAGLAGKETQYF | TGTGCCAGCAGCTTGAACCCAGCGGGACTAGCGGGGAAAGAGACCCAGTACTTC
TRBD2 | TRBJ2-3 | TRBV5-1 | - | CASSLGGTSGPTDTQYF | TGCGCCAGCAGCTTGGGGGGGACTAGCGGGCCTACAGATACGCAGTATTTT
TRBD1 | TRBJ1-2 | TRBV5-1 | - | CASSPTGTGTWGYTF | TGCGCCAGCAGCCCAACCGGGACAGGGACTTGGGGCTACACCTTC
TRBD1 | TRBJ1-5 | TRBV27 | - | CASSLRGQGGRYSNQPQHF | TGTGCCAGCAGTTTACGAGGACAGGGGGGACGATATAGCAATCAGCCCCAGCATTTT
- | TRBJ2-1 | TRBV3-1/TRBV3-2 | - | CASSPYAGLSYNEQFF | TGTGCCAGCAGCCCGTACGCGGGACTCTCCTACAATGAGCAGTTCTTC
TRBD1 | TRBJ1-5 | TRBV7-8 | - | CASSSRGQWGNQPQHF | TGTGCCAGCAGCTCCAGGGGGCAGTGGGGCAATCAGCCCCAGCATTTT